This TCR beta chain was obtained from a study of blood T cells in healthy people across ages. It was with a sample-barcoded 5' primer and a J-beta primer mix that a second PCR of roughly 7 to 11 cycles was run. TCRdb re-called the 5' RACE reads with MiXCR, one entry per CDR3 protein. The repertoire consists of about 750,000 distinct CDR3 sequences, with approximately 53% occurring once and the leading ten covering approximately 40%. CDR1 and CDR2 (germline): DFQATT, SNEGSKA (reference sequence). This CDR3 has 15 residues. After removal of 6 bases from V and 2 bases from J, the junction contained 11 bases not matched to a gene.

J is TRBJ2-7 and V is TRBV20-1; TRBD2 agrees at 9 bases. This TCR was sampled from a man older than 75 in good health. Sequenced material: blood. The CDR3 DNA follows: TGCAGTGCCATATATAGCGGGAGACCGGCCTACGAGCAGTACTTC. It yields the protein CSAIYSGRPAYEQYF.